What follows is one T cell receptor (beta chain) and its context. The V and J ends lost 5 bases and 1 base respectively, with 11 bases between them. CDR1 is MNHEY and CDR2 is SVGEGT in the germline V gene. This CDR3 is 14 amino acids long. Template switching added a universal primer site; cDNA carried unique molecular identifiers. TCRdb re-analysed the 5' RACE reads in MiXCR, keeping a single row per CDR3 protein. The sample records 690,000 or so distinct CDR3 sequences, 8.6% being singletons. The sample comes from a study of identical twins. The same specimen was also included in a second study, on yellow fever vaccine responses in identical twins.

The rearrangement links TRBV6-2 or TRBV6-3 to TRBJ1-1; D uncertain. The sequencing input was PBMCs. This receptor was taken from a woman between 18 and 29 years old in good health. The CDR3 nucleotides are TGTGCCAGCAGTCGAAGGGCGCCGAACACTGAAGCTTTCTTT. This sequence encodes CASSRRAPNTEAFF.